These T cell receptor beta chains were read from a single sample in a study of cytomegalovirus exposure and HLA in healthy donors. Assay used: immunoSEQ multiplex PCR; TCRdb lists only in-frame clones, some missing. The table includes 110,000 to 150,000 clones, approximately 70% detected once. The sample was PBMCs. Receptor source: a woman aged 60-75 years in good health and CMV-seropositive. The CDR3 runs from the conserved cysteine through the conserved F or W. The D gene is left open where the match is weak. Where a row states a size, it is once, few, many or the class of an expanded clone; other rows omit it.

DNA,CDR3,V,size,D,J
TGTGCCAGCAGTCCCTGGACTAGCGGGAGATCCTACGAGCAGTACTTC,CASSPWTSGRSYEQYF,TRBV28,-,TRBD2,TRBJ2-7
TGCGCCAGCAGCTTGGACGGGACAGGGCTTTACGAGCAGTACTTC,CASSLDGTGLYEQYF,TRBV5-1,-,TRBD1,TRBJ2-7
TGTGCCAGCAGCTCAGCGGGGGGCAGCAATCAGCCCCAGCATTTT,CASSSAGGSNQPQHF,TRBV9,-,-,TRBJ1-5
TGTGCCAGCAGCGGACTAGCGGGATTGTACAATGAGCAGTTCTTC,CASSGLAGLYNEQFF,TRBV9,once,TRBD2,TRBJ2-1
TGTGCCTGGAGTCTGGGACAGGGAAGGACCGGGGAGCTGTTTTTT,CAWSLGQGRTGELFF,TRBV30,few,TRBD1,TRBJ2-2
TGTGCCAGCAGTGCCCGGGACACCTATCAGCCCCAGCATTTT,CASSARDTYQPQHF,TRBV28,-,-,TRBJ1-5
TGTGCCAGCAGTGAGGGACTCCTAGAGGTATTTGGCTACACCTTC,CASSEGLLEVFGYTF,TRBV2,-,-,TRBJ1-2
TGTGCCAGTAGGGAGACAGGGTTCAACACTGAAGCTTTCTTT,CASRETGFNTEAFF,TRBV19,-,TRBD1,TRBJ1-1
TGCGCCAGCAGCCAAGGGGCAGAGAACACTGAAGCTTTCTTT,CASSQGAENTEAFF,TRBV4-1,-,-,TRBJ1-1
TGTGCCAGCAATATAGGGGTAGGGGTCGATGGCTACACCTTC,CASNIGVGVDGYTF,TRBV2,-,-,TRBJ1-2
TGTGCCTGGAGTGCCGGGACAGTAAATAATTCACCCCTCCACTTT,CAWSAGTVNNSPLHF,TRBV30,-,TRBD1,TRBJ1-6
TGTGCCAGCAATCGACTAGTCTCCTACAATGAGCAGTTCTTC,CASNRLVSYNEQFF,TRBV2,-,-,TRBJ2-1
TGTGCCAGCAGCTTGGAAGGTAGCGGGTTCTCCTACGAGCAGTACTTC,CASSLEGSGFSYEQYF,TRBV5-6,-,TRBD2,TRBJ2-7
TGCGCCAGCAGCTTTAGGACTAGCGGAGACAATGAGCAGTTCTTC,CASSFRTSGDNEQFF,TRBV5-1,-,TRBD2,TRBJ2-1